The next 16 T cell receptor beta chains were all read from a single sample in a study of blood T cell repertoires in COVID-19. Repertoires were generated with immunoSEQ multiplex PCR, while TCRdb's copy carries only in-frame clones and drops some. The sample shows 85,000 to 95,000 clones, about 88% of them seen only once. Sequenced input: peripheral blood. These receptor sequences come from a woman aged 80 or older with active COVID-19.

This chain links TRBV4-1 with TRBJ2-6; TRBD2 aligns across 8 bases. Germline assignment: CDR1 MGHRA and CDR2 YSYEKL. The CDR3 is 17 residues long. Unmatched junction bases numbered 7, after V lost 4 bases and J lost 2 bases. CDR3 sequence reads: CASSPKPGGAGANVLTF. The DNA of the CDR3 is TGCGCCAGCAGCCCTAAGCCGGGAGGGGCTGGGGCCAACGTCCTGACTTTC.

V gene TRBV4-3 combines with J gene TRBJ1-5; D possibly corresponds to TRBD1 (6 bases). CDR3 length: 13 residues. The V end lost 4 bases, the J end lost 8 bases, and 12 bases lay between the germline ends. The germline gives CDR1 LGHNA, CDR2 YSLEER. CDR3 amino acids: CASSRDTREPQHF. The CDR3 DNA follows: TGCGCCAGCAGCCGGGACACCCGAGAGCCCCAGCATTTT.

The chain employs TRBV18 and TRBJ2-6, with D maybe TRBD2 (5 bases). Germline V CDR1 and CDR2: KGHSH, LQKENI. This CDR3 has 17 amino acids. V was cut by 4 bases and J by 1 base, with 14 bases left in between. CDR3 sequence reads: CASSRGSGRSGANVLTF. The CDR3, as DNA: TGTGCCAGCTCACGGGGAAGCGGAAGGTCTGGGGCCAACGTCCTGACTTTC.

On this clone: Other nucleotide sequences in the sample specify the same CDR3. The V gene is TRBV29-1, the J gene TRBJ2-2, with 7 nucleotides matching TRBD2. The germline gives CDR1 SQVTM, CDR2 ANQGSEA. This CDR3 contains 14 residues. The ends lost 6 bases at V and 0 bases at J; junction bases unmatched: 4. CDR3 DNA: TGCAGCGTGGGGGACTACCCGAACACCGGGGAGCTGTTTTTT. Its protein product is CSVGDYPNTGELFF.

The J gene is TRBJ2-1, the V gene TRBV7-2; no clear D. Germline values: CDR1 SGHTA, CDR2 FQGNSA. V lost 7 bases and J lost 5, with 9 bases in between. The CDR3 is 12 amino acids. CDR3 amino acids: CASTLSDNEQFF. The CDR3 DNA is TGTGCCAGCACCCTCTCGGACAATGAGCAGTTCTTC.

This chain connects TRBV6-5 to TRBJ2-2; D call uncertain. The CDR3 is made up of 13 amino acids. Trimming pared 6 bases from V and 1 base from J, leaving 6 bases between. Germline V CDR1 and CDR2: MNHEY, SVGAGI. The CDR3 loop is CASSPMNTGELFF. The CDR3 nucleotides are TGTGCCAGCAGCCCAATGAACACCGGGGAGCTGTTTTTT.

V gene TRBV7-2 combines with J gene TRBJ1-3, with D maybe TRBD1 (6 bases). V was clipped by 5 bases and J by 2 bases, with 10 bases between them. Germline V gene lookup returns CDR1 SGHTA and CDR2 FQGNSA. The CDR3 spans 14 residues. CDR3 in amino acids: CASSPNRAGNTIYF. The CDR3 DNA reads TGTGCCAGCAGCCCCAACAGGGCTGGAAACACCATATATTTT.

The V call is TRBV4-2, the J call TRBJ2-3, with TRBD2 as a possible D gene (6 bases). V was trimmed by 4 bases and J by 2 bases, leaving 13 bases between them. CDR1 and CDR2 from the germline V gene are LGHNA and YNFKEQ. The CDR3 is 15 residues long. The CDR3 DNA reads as TGTGCCAGCAGCCGAGCCCCACTAGCCACAGATACGCAGTATTTT. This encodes CASSRAPLATDTQYF.

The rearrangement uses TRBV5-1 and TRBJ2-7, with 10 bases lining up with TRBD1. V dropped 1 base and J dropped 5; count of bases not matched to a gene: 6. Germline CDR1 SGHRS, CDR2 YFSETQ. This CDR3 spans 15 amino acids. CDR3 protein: CASSLPGTGVHEQYF. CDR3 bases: TGCGCCAGCAGCTTGCCCGGGACAGGGGTTCACGAGCAGTACTTC. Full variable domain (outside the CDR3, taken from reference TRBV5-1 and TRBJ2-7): KAGVTQTPRYLIKTRGQQVTLSCSPISGHRSVSWYQQTPGQGLQFLFEYFSETQRNKGNFPGRFSGRQFSNSRSEMNVSTLELGDSALYLCASSLPGTGVHEQYFGPGTRLTVT.

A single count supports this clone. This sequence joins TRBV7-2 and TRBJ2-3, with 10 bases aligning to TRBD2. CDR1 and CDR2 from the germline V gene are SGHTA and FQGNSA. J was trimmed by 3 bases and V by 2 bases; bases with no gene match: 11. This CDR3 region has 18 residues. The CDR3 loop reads CASSLLFSGRLLTDTQYF. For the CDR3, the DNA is TGTGCCAGCAGCTTACTTTTTAGCGGGAGGCTCCTTACAGATACGCAGTATTTT.

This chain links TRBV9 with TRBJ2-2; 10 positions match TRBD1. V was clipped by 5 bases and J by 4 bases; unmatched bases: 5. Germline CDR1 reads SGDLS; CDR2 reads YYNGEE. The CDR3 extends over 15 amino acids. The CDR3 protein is CASSRDRGGTGELFF. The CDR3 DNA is TGTGCCAGCAGTCGGGACAGGGGTGGCACCGGGGAGCTGTTTTTT.

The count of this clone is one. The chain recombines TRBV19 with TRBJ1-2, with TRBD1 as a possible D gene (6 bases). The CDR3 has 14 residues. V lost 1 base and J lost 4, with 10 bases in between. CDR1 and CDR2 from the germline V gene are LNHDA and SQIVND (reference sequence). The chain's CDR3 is CASSIAGAVYGYTF. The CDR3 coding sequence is TGTGCCAGTAGTATAGCAGGGGCAGTCTATGGCTACACCTTC.

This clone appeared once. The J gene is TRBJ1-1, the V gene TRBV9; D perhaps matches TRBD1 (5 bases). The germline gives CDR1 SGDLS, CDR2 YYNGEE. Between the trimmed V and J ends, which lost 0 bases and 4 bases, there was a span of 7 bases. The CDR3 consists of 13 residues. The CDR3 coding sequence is TGTGCCAGCAGCGTAGGTGGGGCCACTGAAGCTTTCTTT. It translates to CASSVGGATEAFF.

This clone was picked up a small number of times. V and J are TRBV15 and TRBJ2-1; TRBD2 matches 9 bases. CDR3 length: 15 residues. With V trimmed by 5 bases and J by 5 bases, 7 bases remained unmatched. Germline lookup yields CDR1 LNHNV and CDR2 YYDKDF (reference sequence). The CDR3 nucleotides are TGTGCCACCAGCTGGACTAGCGTTGGCGACAATGAGCAGTTCTTC. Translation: CATSWTSVGDNEQFF.

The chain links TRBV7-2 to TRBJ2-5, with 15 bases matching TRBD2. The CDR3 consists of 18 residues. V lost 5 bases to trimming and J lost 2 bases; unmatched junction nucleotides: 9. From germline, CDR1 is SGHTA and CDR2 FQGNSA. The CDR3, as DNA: TGTGCCAGCAGCCCCGGGACTAGCGGGAGGATAAGGCAAGAGACCCAGTACTTC. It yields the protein CASSPGTSGRIRQETQYF.

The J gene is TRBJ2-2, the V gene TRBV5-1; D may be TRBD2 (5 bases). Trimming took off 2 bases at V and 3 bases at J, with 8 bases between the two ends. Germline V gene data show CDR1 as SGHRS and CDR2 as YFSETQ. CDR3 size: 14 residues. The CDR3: CASSFGDDTGELFF. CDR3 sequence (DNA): TGCGCCAGCAGCTTCGGGGATGACACCGGGGAGCTGTTTTTT.